This record covers a single TCR beta chain. These data are taken from a study of blood T cell repertoires in COVID-19. On the study more broadly: Samples of COVID-19 (acute and convalescent) were obtained from the United States, Italy and Spain. PBMCs, B-cell-depleted T cells, or T cells provided the cDNA or gDNA that made up the material.

Trimming pared 5 bases from V and 0 bases from J, leaving 17 bases between. The CDR3 runs 16 residues. Germline values: CDR1 SGHAT, CDR2 FQNNGV. In the original processing: Cell counts per sample came from amplifying reference gene primers. Using immunoSEQ multiplex PCR, the repertoire was profiled, and TCRdb retains in-frame clones only, with some absent. That table supplies the V and J calls and clone size; D and trimming were determined from the DNA. The table lists roughly 190,000 clones, 80% to 90% of them singletons, with 2.5% to 3.5% in the top ten. The sequence derives from a middle-aged man with active or convalescent COVID-19. Sequencing was done on a sample of peripheral blood. The chain couples TRBV11-2 to TRBJ2-7; possibly TRBD2 for D (7 bases). The CDR3 DNA follows: TGTGCCAGCAGCGCTTTGGGGGGGGCTAGCTCCTACGAGCAGTACTTC. Translation gives CASSALGGASSYEQYF. The variable domain in full, with the rest retrieved from reference TRBV11-2 and TRBJ2-7, is EAGVAQSPRYKIIEKRQSVAFWCNPISGHATLYWYQQILGQGPKLLIQFQNNGVVDDSQLPKDRFSAERLKGVDSTLKIQPAKLEDSAVYLCASSALGGASSYEQYFGPGTRLTVT.